The clone carrying this T cell receptor (beta chain) was detected a few times. Alongside a J-beta primer mix, a sample-barcoded 5' primer served in a second PCR lasting about 7 to 12 cycles. The study obtained at least 2.5 million CDR3-containing paired-end reads from every sample. TCRdb processed the 5' RACE reads anew with MiXCR; each CDR3 protein has one entry. The table has 1.5 million to 2 million distinct CDR3 sequences, 34% seen once. The source of the sample is a study of blood T cells in healthy people across ages. The CDR3 is 14 residues long. Germline trimming cut 3 bases from V and 8 bases from J; bases unmatched to any gene: 8. CDR1 and CDR2 from the germline V gene are DFQATT and SNEGSKA (reference sequence).

This sequence was found in a young woman in good health. The sequenced sample was blood. This sequence joins TRBV20-1 and TRBJ1-2, with 11 bases matching TRBD1. The DNA for the CDR3 is TGCAGTGCTAGCCAAGGGGGACAGGGGGACGGCTACACCTTC. Its protein is CSASQGGQGDGYTF.